This T cell receptor (beta chain) is from a study of blood T cell repertoires in COVID-19. Study as a whole: PBMCs, B-cell-depleted T cells, or T cells were the source of the cDNA or gDNA that made up the material.

Source study methods: Counts of nucleated cells, estimated from reference gene primer amplification, were obtained. Data came from immunoSEQ multiplex PCR; TCRdb stores just in-frame clones and leaves some out. V, J and clone size are taken as reported in that table, and D and trimming were inferred from the DNA itself. The sample contains roughly 250,000 clones, about 86% of which appear only once. The CDR3 is made up of 15 amino acids. Germline V CDR1 and CDR2: SGHNT, YYREEE (reference sequence). The sequencing input was peripheral blood. The chain links TRBV5-4 to TRBJ2-3; TRBD2 might be the D (7 bases). The receptor comes from a man aged 50 to 60 with active or convalescent COVID-19. Here the CDR3 reads CGGTTKGDPTDTQYF. The DNA of the CDR3 is TGTGGGGGGACTACCAAGGGGGATCCCACAGATACGCAGTATTTT.